The clone carrying this T cell receptor beta chain was counted a few times. No antigen is known for it. This sample was taken from a study of identical twins. Study conclusions and caveats: Insertions were fewer in abundant cord blood beta clonotypes, whereas memory repertoires showed none of this pattern. Out-of-frame beta sequences exhibited a weaker degree of excess twin sharing.

Germline values: CDR1 MGHRA, CDR2 YSYEKL. V was clipped by 1 base and J by 4 bases; unmatched bases: 8. The CDR3 runs 17 residues. Unique molecular identifiers were present on cDNA, and template switching added a universal primer site. TCRdb reprocessed the 5' RACE reads via MiXCR and lists one record per CDR3 protein. The sample lists approximately 890,000 distinct CDR3 sequences; more than 9% were seen once. This sample also belongs to another study, concerning yellow fever vaccine responses in identical twins. In that study: As reported, the vaccine T cell response of twins seemed partly convergent and partly personalized.

The rearrangement uses TRBV4-1 and TRBJ2-5; TRBD1 matches at 11 bases. Input material: PBMCs. This sequence originates from a woman between 18 and 30 years old in good health. The CDR3 bases are TGCGCCAGCAGCCAAGTTCCGAGGACAGGGGGCGCAGAGACCCAGTACTTC. This sequence encodes CASSQVPRTGGAETQYF.